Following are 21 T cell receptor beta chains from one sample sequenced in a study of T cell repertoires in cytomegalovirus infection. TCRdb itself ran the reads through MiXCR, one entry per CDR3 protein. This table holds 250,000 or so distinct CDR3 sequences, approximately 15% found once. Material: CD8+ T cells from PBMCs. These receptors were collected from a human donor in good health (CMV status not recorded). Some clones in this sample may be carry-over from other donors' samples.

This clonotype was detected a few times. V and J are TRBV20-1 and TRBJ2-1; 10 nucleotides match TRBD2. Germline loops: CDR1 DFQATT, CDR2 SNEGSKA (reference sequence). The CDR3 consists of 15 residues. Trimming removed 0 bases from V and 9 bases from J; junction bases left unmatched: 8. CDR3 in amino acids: CSARDPGLAIPEQFF. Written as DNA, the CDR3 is TGCAGTGCTAGAGACCCGGGACTAGCGATCCCTGAGCAGTTCTTC.

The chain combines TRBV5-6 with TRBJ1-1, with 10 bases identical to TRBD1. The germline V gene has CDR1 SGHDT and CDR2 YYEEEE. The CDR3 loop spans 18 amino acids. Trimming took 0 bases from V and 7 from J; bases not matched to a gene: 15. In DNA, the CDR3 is TGTGCCAGCAGCTTGGCTGGACGGGACAGGGGAATTCAGGGTGAAGCTTTCTTT. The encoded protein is CASSLAGRDRGIQGEAFF.

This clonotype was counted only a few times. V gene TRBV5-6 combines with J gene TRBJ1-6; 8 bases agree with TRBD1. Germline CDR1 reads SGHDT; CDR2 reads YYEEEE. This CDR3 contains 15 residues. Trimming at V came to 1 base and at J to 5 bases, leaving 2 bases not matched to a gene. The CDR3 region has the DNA TGTGCCAGCAGCTTGAACAGGGGGAATAATTCACCCCTCCACTTT. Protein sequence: CASSLNRGNNSPLHF.

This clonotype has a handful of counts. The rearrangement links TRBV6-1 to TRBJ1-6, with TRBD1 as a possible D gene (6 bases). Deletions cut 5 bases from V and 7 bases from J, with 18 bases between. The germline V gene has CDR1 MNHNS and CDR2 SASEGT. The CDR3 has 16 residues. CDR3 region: CASSTESGTLNSPLHF. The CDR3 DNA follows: TGTGCCAGCAGTACCGAATCCGGGACACTCAATTCACCCCTCCACTTT.

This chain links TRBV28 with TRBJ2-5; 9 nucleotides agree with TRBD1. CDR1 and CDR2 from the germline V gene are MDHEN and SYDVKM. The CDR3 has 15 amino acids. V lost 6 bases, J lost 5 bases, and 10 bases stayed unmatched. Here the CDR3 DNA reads TGTGCCAGCAGACCGAGACAGGGGGTCTGGGAGACCCAGTACTTC. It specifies CASRPRQGVWETQYF.

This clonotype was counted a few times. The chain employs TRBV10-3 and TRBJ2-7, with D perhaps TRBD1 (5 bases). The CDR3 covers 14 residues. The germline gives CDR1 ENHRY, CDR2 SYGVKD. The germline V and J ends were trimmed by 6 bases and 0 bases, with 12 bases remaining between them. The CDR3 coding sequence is TGTGCCATCAGACTGACAGACAGCTCCTACGAGCAGTACTTC. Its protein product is CAIRLTDSSYEQYF.

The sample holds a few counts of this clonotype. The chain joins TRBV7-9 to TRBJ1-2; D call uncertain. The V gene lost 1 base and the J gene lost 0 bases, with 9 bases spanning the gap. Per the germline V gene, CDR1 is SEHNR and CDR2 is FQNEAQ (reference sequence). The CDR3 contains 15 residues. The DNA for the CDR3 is TGTGCCAGCAGCTTAGTGTTCGGGCCTAACTATGGCTACACCTTC. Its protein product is CASSLVFGPNYGYTF.

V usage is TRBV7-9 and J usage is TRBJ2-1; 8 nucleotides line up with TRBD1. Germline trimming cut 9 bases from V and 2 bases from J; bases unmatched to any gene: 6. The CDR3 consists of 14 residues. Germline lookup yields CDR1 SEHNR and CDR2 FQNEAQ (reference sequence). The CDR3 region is CASYRDRPYNEQFF. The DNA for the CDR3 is TGTGCCAGTTACCGGGACAGGCCCTACAATGAGCAGTTCTTC.

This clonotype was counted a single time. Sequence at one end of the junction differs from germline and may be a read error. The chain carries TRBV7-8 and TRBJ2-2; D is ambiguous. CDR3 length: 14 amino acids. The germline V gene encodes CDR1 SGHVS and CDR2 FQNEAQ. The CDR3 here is CASSLGANTRELFF. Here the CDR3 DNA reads TGTGCCAGCAGCTTAGGAGCTAACACCAGGGAGCTGTTTTTT.

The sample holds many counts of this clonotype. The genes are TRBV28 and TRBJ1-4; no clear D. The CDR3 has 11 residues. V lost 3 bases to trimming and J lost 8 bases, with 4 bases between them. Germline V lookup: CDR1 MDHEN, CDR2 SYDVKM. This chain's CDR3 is CASSLSEKLFF. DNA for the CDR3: TGTGCCAGCAGTTTGTCCGAAAAACTGTTTTTT.

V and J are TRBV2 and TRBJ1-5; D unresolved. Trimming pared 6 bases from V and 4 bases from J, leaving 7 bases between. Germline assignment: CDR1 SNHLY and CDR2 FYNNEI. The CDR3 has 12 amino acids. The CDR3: CASRGWNQPQHF. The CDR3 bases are TGTGCCAGCAGAGGGTGGAATCAGCCCCAGCATTTT. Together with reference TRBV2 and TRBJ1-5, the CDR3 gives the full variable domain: EPEVTQTPSHQVTQMGQEVILRCVPISNHLYFYWYRQILGQKVEFLVSFYNNEISEKSEIFDDQFSVERPDGSNFTLKIRSTKLEDSAMYFCASRGWNQPQHFGDGTRLSIL.

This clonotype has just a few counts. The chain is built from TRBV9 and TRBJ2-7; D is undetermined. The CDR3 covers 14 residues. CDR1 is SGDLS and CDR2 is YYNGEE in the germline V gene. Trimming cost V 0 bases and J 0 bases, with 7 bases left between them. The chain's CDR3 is CASSVALSSYEQYF. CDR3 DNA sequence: TGTGCCAGCAGCGTAGCATTGAGCTCCTACGAGCAGTACTTC.

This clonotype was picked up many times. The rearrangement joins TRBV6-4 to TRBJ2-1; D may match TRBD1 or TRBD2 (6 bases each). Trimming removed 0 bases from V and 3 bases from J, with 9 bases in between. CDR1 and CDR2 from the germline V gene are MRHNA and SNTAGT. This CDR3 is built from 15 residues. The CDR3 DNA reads TGTGCCAGCAGTGACTCGGGGGGCGACTACAATGAGCAGTTCTTC. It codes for CASSDSGGDYNEQFF.

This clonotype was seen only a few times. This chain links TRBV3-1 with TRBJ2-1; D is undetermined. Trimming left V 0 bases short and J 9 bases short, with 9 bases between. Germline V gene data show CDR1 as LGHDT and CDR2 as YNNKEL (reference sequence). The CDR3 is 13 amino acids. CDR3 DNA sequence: TGTGCCAGCAGCCAAGACCGGTGGGGTGAGCAGTTCTTC. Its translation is CASSQDRWGEQFF.

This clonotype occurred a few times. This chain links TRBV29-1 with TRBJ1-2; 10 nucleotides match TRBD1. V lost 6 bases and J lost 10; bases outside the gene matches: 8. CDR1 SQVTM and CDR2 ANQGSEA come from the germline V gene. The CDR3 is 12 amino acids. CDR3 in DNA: TGCAGCGTGAGGGGACAGGGGATTTCCTACACCTTC. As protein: CSVRGQGISYTF.

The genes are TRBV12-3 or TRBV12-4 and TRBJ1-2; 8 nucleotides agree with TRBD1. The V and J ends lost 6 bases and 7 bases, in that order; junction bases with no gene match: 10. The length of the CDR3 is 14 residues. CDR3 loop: CASSRTGSGSGYTF. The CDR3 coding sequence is TGTGCCAGCAGCCGGACAGGGTCGGGCAGTGGCTACACCTTC.

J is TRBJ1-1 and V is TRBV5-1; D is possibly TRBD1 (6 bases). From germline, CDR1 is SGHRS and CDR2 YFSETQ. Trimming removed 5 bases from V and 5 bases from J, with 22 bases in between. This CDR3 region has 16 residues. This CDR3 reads CASRPEGVGRWTEAFF. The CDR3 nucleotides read TGCGCCAGCAGACCTGAGGGGGTCGGACGTTGGACTGAAGCTTTCTTT.

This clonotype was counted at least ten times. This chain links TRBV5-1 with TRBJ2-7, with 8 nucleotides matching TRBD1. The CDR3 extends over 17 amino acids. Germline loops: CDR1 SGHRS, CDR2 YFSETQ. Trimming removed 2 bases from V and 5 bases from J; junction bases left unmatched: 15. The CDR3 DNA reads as TGCGCCAGCAGCTTTGAGACTTCAACCGGGACAGGCGACGAGCAGTACTTC. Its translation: CASSFETSTGTGDEQYF.

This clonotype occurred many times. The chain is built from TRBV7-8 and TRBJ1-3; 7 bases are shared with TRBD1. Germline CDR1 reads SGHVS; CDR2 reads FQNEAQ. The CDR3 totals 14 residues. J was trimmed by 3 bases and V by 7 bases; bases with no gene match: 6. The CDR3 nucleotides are TGTGCCAGCACCGCTGGGACAGTTGGAAACACCATATATTTT. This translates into CASTAGTVGNTIYF.

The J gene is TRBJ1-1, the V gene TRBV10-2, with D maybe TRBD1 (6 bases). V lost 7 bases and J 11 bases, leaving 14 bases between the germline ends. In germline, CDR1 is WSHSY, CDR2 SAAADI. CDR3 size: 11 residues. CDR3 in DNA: TGCGCCAGCATGGGGGGCAGGGAGGCTTTCTTT. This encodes CASMGGREAFF.

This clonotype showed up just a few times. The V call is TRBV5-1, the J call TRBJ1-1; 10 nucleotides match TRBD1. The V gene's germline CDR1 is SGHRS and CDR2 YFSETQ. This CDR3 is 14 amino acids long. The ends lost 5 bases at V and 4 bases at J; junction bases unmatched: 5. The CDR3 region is CASSYGQGVTEAFF. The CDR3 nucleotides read TGCGCCAGCAGTTACGGACAGGGGGTCACTGAAGCTTTCTTT.